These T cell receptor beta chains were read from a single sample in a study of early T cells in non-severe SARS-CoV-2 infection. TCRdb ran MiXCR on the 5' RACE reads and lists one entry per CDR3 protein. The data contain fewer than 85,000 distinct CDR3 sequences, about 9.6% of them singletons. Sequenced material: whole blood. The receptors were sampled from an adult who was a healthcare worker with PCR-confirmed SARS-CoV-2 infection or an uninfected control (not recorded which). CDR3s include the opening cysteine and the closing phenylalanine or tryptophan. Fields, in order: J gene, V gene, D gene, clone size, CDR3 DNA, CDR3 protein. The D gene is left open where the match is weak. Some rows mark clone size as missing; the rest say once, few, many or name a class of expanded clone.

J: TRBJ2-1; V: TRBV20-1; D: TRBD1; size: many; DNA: TGCAGTTATCCGGGACAGAGTTTAGAGAGCTCCTACAATGAGCAGTTCTTC; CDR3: CSYPGQSLESSYNEQFF
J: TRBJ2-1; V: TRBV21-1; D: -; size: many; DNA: TGTGCCAGCAGCAGAAAAGCCCTTTGTGGTGGCAATGAGCAGTTCTTC; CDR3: CASSRKALCGGNEQFF
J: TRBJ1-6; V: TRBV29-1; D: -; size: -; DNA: TGCAGCGTTGAGGAACATCCAAATTCACCCCTCCACTTT; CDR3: CSVEEHPNSPLHF
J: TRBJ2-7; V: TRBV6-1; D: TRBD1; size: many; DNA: TGTGCCAGCAGCCAGACAGGGAACTCCTACGAGCAGTACTTC; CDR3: CASSQTGNSYEQYF
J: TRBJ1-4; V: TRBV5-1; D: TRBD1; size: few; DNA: TGCGCCAGCAGCCCCGGGGACAGGGGGGACGAAAAACTGTTTTTT; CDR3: CASSPGDRGDEKLFF
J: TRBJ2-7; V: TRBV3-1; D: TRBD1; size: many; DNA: TGTGCCAGCAGCCAGGACGACAGGGCCGGGCAGTACTTC; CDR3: CASSQDDRAGQYF
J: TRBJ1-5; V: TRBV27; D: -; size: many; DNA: TGTGCGAGCAGCCCCAGGGACCGGCAGCCCCAGCATTTT; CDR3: CASSPRDRQPQHF
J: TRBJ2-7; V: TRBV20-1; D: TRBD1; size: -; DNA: TGCAGTGCTAGCGGGACAGACAGCTCCTACGAGCAGTACTTC; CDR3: CSASGTDSSYEQYF
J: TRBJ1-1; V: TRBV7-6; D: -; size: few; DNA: TGTGCCAGCAGCTTAGTTGGACAGACTGAAGCTTTCTTT; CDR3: CASSLVGQTEAFF
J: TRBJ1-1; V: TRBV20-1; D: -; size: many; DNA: TGCAGTGCCGAGGGGCGCATCACTGAAGCTTTCTTT; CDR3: CSAEGRITEAFF
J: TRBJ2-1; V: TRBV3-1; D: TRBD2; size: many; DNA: TGTGCCAGCAGCCAAGCCGTTAGACTAGCGGGAGTCAATGAGCAGTTCTTC; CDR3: CASSQAVRLAGVNEQFF
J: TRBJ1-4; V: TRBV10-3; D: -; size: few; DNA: TGTGCCATCAGTGAGTCGGGGGGGGCTTCAGAAAAACTGTTTTTT; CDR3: CAISESGGASEKLFF
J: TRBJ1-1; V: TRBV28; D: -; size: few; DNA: TGTGCCAGCAGGGAAGCTTTCTTT; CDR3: CASREAFF
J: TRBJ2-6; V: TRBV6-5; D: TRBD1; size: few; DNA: TGTGCCAGCAGTAGGACAGGCCACACTCTCTCTGGGGCCAACGTCCTGACTTTC; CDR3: CASSRTGHTLSGANVLTF
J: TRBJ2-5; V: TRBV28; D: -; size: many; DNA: TGTGCCAGCAGTTTATTGAGAGAGACCCAGTACTTC; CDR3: CASSLLRETQYF
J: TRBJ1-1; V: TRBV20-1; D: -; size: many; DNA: TGCAGTGCTAGAGATTGGGTCAGGCCCGCCACTGAAGCTTTCTTT; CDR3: CSARDWVRPATEAFF
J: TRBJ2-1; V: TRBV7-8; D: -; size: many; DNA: TGTGCCAGCAGCTCGTCCCAATTGACTAGGAAAGGCTACAATGAGCAGTTCTTC; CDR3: CASSSSQLTRKGYNEQFF
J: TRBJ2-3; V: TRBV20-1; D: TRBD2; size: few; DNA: TGCAGTGCTAGCGGGAGGGCCTTCGGCACAGATACGCAGTATTTT; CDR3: CSASGRAFGTDTQYF
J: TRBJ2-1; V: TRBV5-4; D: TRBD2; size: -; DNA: TGTGCCAGCAGCTTGGTGACTAGCGGGAGGAGGGCCCGTTCCTACAATGAGCAGTTCTTC; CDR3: CASSLVTSGRRARSYNEQFF
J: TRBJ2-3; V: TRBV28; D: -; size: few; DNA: TGTGCCAGCAGTGGGCGGGCGAGCGGGACAGATACGCAGTATTTT; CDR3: CASSGRASGTDTQYF
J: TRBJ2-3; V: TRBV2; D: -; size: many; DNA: TGTGCCAGCAGTGTCCCTAGCACAGATACGCAGTATTTT; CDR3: CASSVPSTDTQYF
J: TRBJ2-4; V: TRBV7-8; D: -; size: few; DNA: TGTGCCAGCAGCATGGGGGATAGAATAGGCGGGTTCCAGTACTTC; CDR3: CASSMGDRIGGFQYF
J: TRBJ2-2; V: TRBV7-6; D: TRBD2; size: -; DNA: TGTGCCAGCAGCAATAGATGGACTAGCGGGGGGAACACCGGGGAGCTGTTTTTT; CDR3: CASSNRWTSGGNTGELFF
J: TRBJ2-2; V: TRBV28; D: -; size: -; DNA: TGTGCCAGCAGTTTAGGGGGTACCAGCGGGGAGCTGTTTTTT; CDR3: CASSLGGTSGELFF
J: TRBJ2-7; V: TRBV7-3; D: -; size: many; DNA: TGTGCCAGCAGCTTGATGCCCCGGGCCCCCCTTCTGGAGCAGTACTTC; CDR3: CASSLMPRAPLLEQYF
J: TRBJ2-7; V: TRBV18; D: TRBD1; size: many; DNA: TGTGCCAGCTCACCAGGGACAGGGACCTACGAGCAGTACTTC; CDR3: CASSPGTGTYEQYF
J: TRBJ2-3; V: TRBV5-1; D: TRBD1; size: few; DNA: TGCGCCAGCACGGGACAGGGGCGAGACACAGATACGCAGTATTTT; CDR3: CASTGQGRDTDTQYF
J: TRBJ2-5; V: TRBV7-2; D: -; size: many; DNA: TGTGCCAGCAGCTTAGACGGGGCTACCTTCGGGACCCAGTACTTC; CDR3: CASSLDGATFGTQYF
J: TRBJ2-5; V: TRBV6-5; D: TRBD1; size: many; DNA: TGTGCCAGCAGCACCGGGACAGCCAACCAAGAGACCCAGTACTTC; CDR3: CASSTGTANQETQYF
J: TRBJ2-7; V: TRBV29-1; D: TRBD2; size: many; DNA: TGCAGCGCTGCCATGACTAGCGGGAGTTACGAGCAGTACTTC; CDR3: CSAAMTSGSYEQYF
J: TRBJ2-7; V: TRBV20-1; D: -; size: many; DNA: TGCAGTGCTAGATCTAAAGCGGCTAGCGTCTCCTACGAGCAGTACTTC; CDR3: CSARSKAASVSYEQYF
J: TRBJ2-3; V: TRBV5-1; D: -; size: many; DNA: TGCGCCAGCAGCCCTCCACAGGGAACTGCTGGCACAGATACGCAGTATTTT; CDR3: CASSPPQGTAGTDTQYF
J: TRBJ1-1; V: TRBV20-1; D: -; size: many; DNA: TGCAGTGCAAGAGTGGGCAGCCACACTGAAGCTTTCTTT; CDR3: CSARVGSHTEAFF
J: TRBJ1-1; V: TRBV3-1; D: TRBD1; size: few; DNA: TGTGCCAGCACCGCCTACCCGGGACAGGGGGGGGGCACTGAAGCTTTCTTT; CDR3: CASTAYPGQGGGTEAFF
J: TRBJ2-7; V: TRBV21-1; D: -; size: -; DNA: TGTGCCAGCAGCTGGGCGAGGGGGGAGTTTAATTACGAGCAGTACTTC; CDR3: CASSWARGEFNYEQYF
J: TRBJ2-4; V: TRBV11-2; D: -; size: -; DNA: TGTGCCAGTTCGGGTTACGGAAACATTCAGTACTTC; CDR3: CASSGYGNIQYF
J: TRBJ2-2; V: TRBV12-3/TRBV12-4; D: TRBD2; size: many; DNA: TGTGCCAGCAGAGCCCTAGCGGTCGCGAACACCGGGGAGCTGTTTTTT; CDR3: CASRALAVANTGELFF
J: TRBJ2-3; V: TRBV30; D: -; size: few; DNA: TGTGCCTGGATCCTACCGGGACTCCTCCCTTATACGCAGTATTTT; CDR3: CAWILPGLLPYTQYF
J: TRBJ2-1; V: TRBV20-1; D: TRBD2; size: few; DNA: TGCAGTGGAGCGAGCGGGGGTTACAATGAGCAGTTCTTC; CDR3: CSGASGGYNEQFF
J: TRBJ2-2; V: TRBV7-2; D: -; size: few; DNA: TGTGCCAGCAGCCCAAACGTGGCCGGGGAGCTGTTTTTT; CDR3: CASSPNVAGELFF
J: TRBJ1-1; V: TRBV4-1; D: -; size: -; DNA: TGCGCCAGCAGCCAGGCGGGACAGAACACTGAAGCTTTCTTT; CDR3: CASSQAGQNTEAFF
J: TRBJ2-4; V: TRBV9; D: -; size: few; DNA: TGTGCCAGCAGCGTAGGCCTTCAAAACATTCAGTACTTC; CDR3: CASSVGLQNIQYF
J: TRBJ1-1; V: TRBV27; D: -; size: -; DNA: TGTGCCAGCAGTATATGGGGGAACACTGAAGCTTTCTTT; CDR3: CASSIWGNTEAFF
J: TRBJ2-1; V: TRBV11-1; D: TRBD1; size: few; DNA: TGTGCCAGCAGCTCAAGACAGGGTAATGAGCAGTTCTTC; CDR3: CASSSRQGNEQFF
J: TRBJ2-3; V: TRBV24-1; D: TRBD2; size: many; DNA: TGTGCCACCAGTGGGGCGGGAGCAGATACGCAGTATTTT; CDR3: CATSGAGADTQYF
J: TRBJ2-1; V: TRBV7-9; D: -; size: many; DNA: TGTGCCAGCAGCTTTACGTTCACCTACAATGAGCAGTTCTTC; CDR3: CASSFTFTYNEQFF
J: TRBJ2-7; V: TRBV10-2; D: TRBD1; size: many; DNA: TGCGCCAGCAGTGAGTCCGGACAGGGTGGTTACGAGCAGTACTTC; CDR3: CASSESGQGGYEQYF
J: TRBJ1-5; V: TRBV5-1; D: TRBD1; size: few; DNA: TGCGCCAGCAGCTGGGGGACAGATCAGCCCCAGCATTTT; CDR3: CASSWGTDQPQHF
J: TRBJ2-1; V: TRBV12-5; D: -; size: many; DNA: TGTGCTAGTGGTTCCCAGCGAGGTCCGTACAATGAGCAGTTCTTC; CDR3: CASGSQRGPYNEQFF
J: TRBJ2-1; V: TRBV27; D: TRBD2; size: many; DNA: TGTGCCAGCCAAAGGACTAGTCCCTACAATGAGCAGTTCTTC; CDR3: CASQRTSPYNEQFF
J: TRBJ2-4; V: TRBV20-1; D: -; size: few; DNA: TGCAGTGCTAGTGGATTGAGCACCCCATATCAGTACTTC; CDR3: CSASGLSTPYQYF
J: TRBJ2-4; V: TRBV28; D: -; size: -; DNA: TGTGCCAGCAGTTCAAGTATGCTAGTCTTAAACATTCAGTACTTC; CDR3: CASSSSMLVLNIQYF
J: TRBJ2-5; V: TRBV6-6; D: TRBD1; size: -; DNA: TGTGCCAGCAGTTACTCGAAACCCGGACAGGGGGAGACCCAGTACTTC; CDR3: CASSYSKPGQGETQYF